The sequence of this T cell receptor beta chain was determined in a study of blood T cell repertoires in COVID-19. The method was immunoSEQ multiplex PCR; TCRdb's version includes in-frame clones alone and lacks a portion of them. The table has roughly 68,000 clones, 80% to 85% seen once. The germline V gene encodes CDR1 SGHTA and CDR2 FQGNSA. V dropped 5 bases and J dropped 2; count of bases not matched to a gene: 7. The CDR3 contains 16 residues. The specimen sequenced was peripheral blood. The receptor was derived from a human donor in a cohort sampled during active COVID-19. The rearrangement uses TRBV7-2 and TRBJ2-3; 10 bases match TRBD1. The CDR3 reads CASSRTGGSLTDTQYF. The DNA for the CDR3 is TGTGCCAGCAGCCGGACAGGGGGTTCCCTCACAGATACGCAGTATTTT.